This T cell receptor beta chain was identified during a study of response to subunit inactivated influenza vaccine. TCRdb recomputed calls from the RT-PCR reads with MiXCR, one row per CDR3 protein. The data hold approximately 530,000 distinct CDR3 sequences, with around 7.7% observed a single time. With V trimmed by 6 bases and J by 4 bases, 14 bases remained unmatched. Germline CDR1 reads SGHTA; CDR2 reads FQGNSA. This CDR3 spans 17 amino acids. The material was PBMCs from blood, obtained about 24 months after vaccination. V usage is TRBV7-2 and J usage is TRBJ2-1; 8 nucleotides align to TRBD2. The receptor was derived from a man aged 50 to 75 who received an inactivated influenza vaccine. The CDR3 is CASRSTASGLRYNEQFF. The CDR3 nucleotides read TGTGCCAGCAGATCCACCGCTAGCGGGTTGCGTTACAATGAGCAGTTCTTC.